These 9 T cell receptor beta chains originate from one sample sequenced in a study of blood T cell repertoires in COVID-19. This table comes from immunoSEQ multiplex PCR, and its TCRdb copy is limited to in-frame clones, with some not included. This table has roughly 100,000 clones, more than 75% appearing once. Sequenced input: peripheral blood. The origin of the receptors is a man aged 50 to 60 with active or convalescent COVID-19.

This sequence joins TRBV30 and TRBJ1-6, with D uncertain. The CDR3 is 13 amino acids. V lost 2 bases, J lost 4 bases, and 6 bases lay in between. Looked up from germline, CDR1 is GTSNPN and CDR2 is SVGIG (reference sequence). CDR3 residues: CAWSNRYNSPLHF. DNA of the CDR3: TGTGCCTGGAGTAATCGTTATAATTCACCCCTCCACTTT.

The chain is built from TRBV28 and TRBJ1-2; no clear D gene. CDR3 length: 12 amino acids. Trimming removed 5 bases from V and 8 bases from J, with 12 bases in between. Germline lookup yields CDR1 MDHEN and CDR2 SYDVKM. The CDR3 DNA follows: TGTGCCAGCAGTCCCGGGAGGTCAGGCTACACCTTC. It specifies CASSPGRSGYTF.

This chain connects TRBV3-1 (or the pseudogene TRBV3-2) to TRBJ1-1; tentatively, D is TRBD1 (5 bases). This CDR3 spans 15 amino acids. CDR1 is LGHDT and CDR2 is YNNKEL in the germline V gene (reference sequence). V was pared by 4 bases and J by 0 bases, with 12 bases between. The CDR3, as DNA: TGTGCCAGCAGCCCGACCGGGGGGATGAACACTGAAGCTTTCTTT. Encoded protein: CASSPTGGMNTEAFF.

The CDR3 DNA reads as TGTGCCAGCAGCTTAGACCAGGTCCTCGGAGAGACCCAGTACTTC. Translated, it gives CASSLDQVLGETQYF. The rearrangement joins TRBV7-9 to TRBJ2-5; no clear D. Per germline, CDR1 SEHNR and CDR2 FQNEAQ (reference sequence). The CDR3 is made up of 15 amino acids. Deletions cut 1 base from V and 4 bases from J, with 13 bases between. The variable domain in full, with the rest retrieved from reference TRBV7-9 and TRBJ2-5, is DTGVSQNPRHKITKRGQNVTFRCDPISEHNRLYWYRQTLGQGPEFLTYFQNEAQLEKSRLLSDRFSAERPKGSFSTLEIQRTEQGDSAMYLCASSLDQVLGETQYFGPGTRLLVL.

A few counts support this clone. The chain joins TRBV5-4 to TRBJ1-6; tentatively, D is TRBD1 (6 bases). The CDR3 contains 18 residues. V shed 2 bases and J shed 0 bases, with 15 bases lying between them. Germline assignment: CDR1 SGHNT and CDR2 YYREEE (reference sequence). The CDR3 here is CASSLPGHQSSYNSPLHF. CDR3 DNA sequence: TGTGCCAGCAGCTTACCGGGACACCAGAGCTCCTATAATTCACCCCTCCACTTT.

A remark on this clone: At one of its ends the junction is not consistent with the germline gene, which may arise from a read error. The genes are TRBV10-2 and TRBJ2-3; 7 nucleotides agree with TRBD2. CDR3 length: 11 residues. Germline CDR1 and CDR2: WSHSY and SAAADI. The CDR3, as DNA: TGCGCCAGCAGTGGTGGGAGGGTAATAGGTTTT. Its translation is CASSGGRVIGF.

V usage is TRBV6-2 or TRBV6-3 and J usage is TRBJ1-5, with D possibly TRBD1 on 6 matching bases. CDR3 length: 17 amino acids. V lost 5 bases and J 0 bases, leaving 17 bases between the germline ends. The germline CDR1 and CDR2 sequences are MNHEY and SVGEGT. CDR3 in amino acids: CASSSRDTLYSNQPQHF. The CDR3 nucleotides are TGTGCCAGCAGTAGCCGGGACACCTTGTATAGCAATCAGCCCCAGCATTTT.

This chain links TRBV14 with TRBJ1-6, with TRBD1 as a possible D gene (6 bases). Germline CDR1 is SGHDN and CDR2 is FVKESK. The ends were cut back, 7 bases at V and 5 bases at J, with 9 bases in the middle. CDR3 length: 13 residues. The CDR3 region has the DNA TGTGCCAGCAACCCAGGGGATAATTCACCCCTCCACTTT. This encodes CASNPGDNSPLHF.

This chain connects TRBV14 to TRBJ1-2; no reliable D call. Trimming took 0 bases from V and 5 from J, leaving 7 bases between them. This CDR3 has 13 amino acids. In germline, CDR1 is SGHDN, CDR2 FVKESK. CDR3 nucleotide sequence: TGTGCCAGCAGCCAAGAACAATTTTATGGCTACACCTTC. It is translated as CASSQEQFYGYTF.